The next 16 T cell receptor beta chains were all read from a single sample in a study of vaccination and CD4 T cells after COVID-19 (dated 2022 in TCRdb). This sample's treatment or condition label indicates: roughly ten-day PBMC culture with coronavirus spike peptide pools or control peptides (ViraFEST assay). Libraries were built with PCR. The sample was run on an Illumina iSeq 100. DNA from cultured CD4+ T cells was subjected to TCR sequencing with the Oncomine TCR Beta short-read assay at the Johns Hopkins FTIC core. TCRdb ran its own pipeline on the public reads, namely fastp trimming at Q25 and MiXCR clone calling, and kept in-frame beta chains. Records with the same CDR3 protein are collapsed into one entry carrying the most frequent genes and DNA. The sample data list some 25,000 distinct CDR3 sequences, and less than 80% of these were observed just once. The ten largest make up roughly a sixth of the sample.

No antigen has been assigned to these receptors. Specimen: CD4+ T cells from blood, cultured in vitro, collected after SARS-CoV-2 vaccination. Receptors were obtained from a human donor who received a COVID-19 vaccine.

This chain joins TRBV2 and TRBJ2-7; D unclear. V was pared by 3 bases and J by 6 bases, with 9 bases between. From germline, CDR1 is SNHLY and CDR2 FYNNEI. CDR3 length: 12 residues. This CDR3 reads CASSDPMGEQYF. DNA of the CDR3: TGTGCCAGCAGTGACCCGATGGGCGAGCAGTACTTC.

The J gene is TRBJ1-3, the V gene TRBV10-3; the D gene is possibly TRBD1 (6 bases). CDR3 length: 16 residues. CDR1 and CDR2 (germline): ENHRY, SYGVKD. V lost 2 bases and J 2 bases, leaving 13 bases between the germline ends. DNA for the CDR3: TGTGCCATCAGTGAGGTCAGGGGAGGGCCTGGAAACACCATATATTTT. It codes for CAISEVRGGPGNTIYF.

The rearrangement uses TRBV6-5 and TRBJ1-1, with 9 positions matching TRBD1. Germline assignment: CDR1 MNHEY and CDR2 SVGAGI. The junction had 5 bases not matched to a gene; V was cut back by 0 bases and J by 3 bases. There are 16 residues in the CDR3. The CDR3 coding sequence is TGTGCCAGCAGTTACTCGACGGGACAGGGTCACACTGAAGCTTTCTTT. Its protein is CASSYSTGQGHTEAFF.

The CDR3 protein is CASSSNSRDYEQYF. CDR3 nucleotides: TGTGCCAGCAGCTCGAACAGTCGAGACTACGAGCAGTACTTC. This rearrangement joins TRBV6-1 to TRBJ2-7; D gene unclear. Trimming removed 6 bases at V and 3 bases at J, with 15 bases between. Germline CDR1 MNHNS, CDR2 SASEGT. The CDR3 runs to 14 residues.

The chain combines TRBV3-1 with TRBJ1-6; TRBD1 matches at 8 bases. The CDR3 sequence is 16 residues long. Germline V gene sequence: CDR1 LGHDT, CDR2 YNNKEL (reference sequence). V lost 4 bases, J lost 6 bases, and 8 bases stayed unmatched. Here the CDR3 reads CASSLAGTGVNSPLHF. The CDR3 DNA sequence: TGTGCCAGCAGCCTCGCCGGGACAGGCGTTAATTCACCCCTCCACTTT.

The gene calls are TRBV2 and TRBJ2-5; D possibly corresponds to TRBD1 (5 bases). Germline lookup yields CDR1 SNHLY and CDR2 FYNNEI. The CDR3 loop spans 13 amino acids. The ends were cut back, 7 bases at V and 1 base at J, with 10 bases in the middle. The CDR3 DNA is TGTGCCAGCACCCAGGACACCCAAGAGACCCAGTACTTC. Its translation is CASTQDTQETQYF.

This clonotype has just a few counts. The chain combines TRBV6-1 with TRBJ1-6, with D uncertain. The CDR3 runs to 13 residues. With 3 bases removed from V and 9 bases from J, the gap between germline ends came to 9 bases. Germline CDR1 is MNHNS and CDR2 is SASEGT. The CDR3 region is CASSDAGLSPLHF. The CDR3 DNA reads TGTGCCAGCAGTGACGCGGGCCTTTCACCCCTCCACTTT.

The genes are TRBV6-1 and TRBJ2-5; TRBD2 aligns across 7 bases. The germline CDR1 and CDR2 sequences are MNHNS and SASEGT. The CDR3 is 16 amino acids. Losses at the gene ends were 7 bases for V and 1 base for J; bases not matched to a gene: 12. The CDR3, as DNA: TGTGCCAGCAACCCATATTACGGGACTACCCAAGAGACCCAGTACTTC. Its protein is CASNPYYGTTQETQYF.

This sequence joins TRBV7-8 and TRBJ2-5; 13 positions agree with TRBD2. The CDR3 totals 18 residues. V lost 5 bases, J lost 0 bases, and 9 bases stayed unmatched. Germline CDR1 and CDR2: SGHVS and FQNEAQ. The DNA for the CDR3 is TGTGCCAGCAGCCCCGGGACTAGCGGGATCCGATACCAAGAGACCCAGTACTTC. Amino acid sequence: CASSPGTSGIRYQETQYF.

CDR3 sequence (DNA): TGCGCCAGCAGCTTCCCCCAGCGGGGAGGCTCCTACAATGAGCAGTTCTTC. Translating it yields CASSFPQRGGSYNEQFF. V gene TRBV5-1 combines with J gene TRBJ2-1; 7 nucleotides line up with TRBD2. V lost 2 bases and J lost 0; bases outside the gene matches: 8. The germline CDR1 and CDR2 sequences are SGHRS and YFSETQ. The CDR3 sequence is 17 residues long. Together with reference TRBV5-1 and TRBJ2-1, the CDR3 gives the full variable domain: KAGVTQTPRYLIKTRGQQVTLSCSPISGHRSVSWYQQTPGQGLQFLFEYFSETQRNKGNFPGRFSGRQFSNSRSEMNVSTLELGDSALYLCASSFPQRGGSYNEQFFGPGTRLTVL.

The chain employs TRBV6-1 and TRBJ1-5; weak D call: TRBD1 (5 bases). The CDR3 loop spans 14 amino acids. V lost 7 bases and J 6 bases, leaving 16 bases between the germline ends. The germline gives CDR1 MNHNS, CDR2 SASEGT. CDR3 coding DNA: TGTGCCAGCACCCCCGGGACCCGCGGTCAGCCCCAGCATTTT. Its protein is CASTPGTRGQPQHF.

The chain recombines TRBV20-1 with TRBJ2-7; no clear D. V lost 6 bases to trimming and J lost 3 bases, with 9 bases between them. The CDR3 consists of 11 residues. CDR1 and CDR2 (germline): DFQATT, SNEGSKA (reference sequence). The CDR3 reads CSAPAGYEQYF. The CDR3, as DNA: TGCAGTGCCCCCGCCGGCTACGAGCAGTACTTC.

This rearrangement joins TRBV2 to TRBJ1-2, with D perhaps TRBD1 (5 bases). CDR1 and CDR2 (germline): SNHLY, FYNNEI. The CDR3 covers 14 residues. V was pared by 6 bases and J by 3 bases, with 14 bases between. The CDR3 DNA follows: TGTGCCAGCAGGGAACAGATGGGGGACTATGGCTACACCTTC. Translation: CASREQMGDYGYTF.

This clonotype was found a few times. This sequence joins TRBV2 and TRBJ1-2; D remains ambiguous. V was clipped by 5 bases and J by 1 base, with 11 bases between them. Germline values: CDR1 SNHLY, CDR2 FYNNEI. This CDR3 is 14 amino acids long. CDR3 in amino acids: CASSLTALNYGYTF. The CDR3 nucleotides read TGTGCCAGCAGTCTGACGGCCCTTAACTATGGCTACACCTTC.

J is TRBJ1-3 and V is TRBV4-1; D remains ambiguous. Germline V gives CDR1 MGHRA, CDR2 YSYEKL. Trimming shortened V by 1 base and J by 3 bases, and 7 bases separated the two germline ends. This CDR3 region has 14 residues. CDR3 in amino acids: CASSQGQNGNTIYF. In DNA form, the CDR3 reads TGCGCCAGCAGCCAAGGCCAGAATGGAAACACCATATATTTT.

The chain carries TRBV20-1 and TRBJ1-2; TRBD1 matches at 7 bases. Trimming cost V 3 bases and J 8 bases; bases outside gene matches: 18. This CDR3 has 16 residues. Germline V CDR1 and CDR2: DFQATT, SNEGSKA (reference sequence). In DNA, the CDR3 is TGCAGTGCTAGTATCCGGGGACAGAGCTCCTCTAGAGGCTACACCTTC. Translation: CSASIRGQSSSRGYTF.